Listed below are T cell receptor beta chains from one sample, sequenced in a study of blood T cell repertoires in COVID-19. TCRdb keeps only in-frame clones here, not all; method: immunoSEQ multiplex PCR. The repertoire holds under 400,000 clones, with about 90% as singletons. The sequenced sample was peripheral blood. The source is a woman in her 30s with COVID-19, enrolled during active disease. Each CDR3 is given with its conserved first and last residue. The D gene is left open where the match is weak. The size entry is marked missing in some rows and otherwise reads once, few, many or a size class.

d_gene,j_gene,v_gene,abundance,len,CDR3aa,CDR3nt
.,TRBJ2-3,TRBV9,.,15,CASSVNGRTADTQYF,TGTGCCAGCAGCGTTAACGGGAGAACGGCAGATACGCAGTATTTT
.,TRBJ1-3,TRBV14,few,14,CASSQGTAGNTIYF,TGTGCCAGCAGCCAAGGGACAGCCGGAAACACCATATATTTT
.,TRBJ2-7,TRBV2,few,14,CASSDQRVPVGQYF,TGTGCCAGCAGTGACCAGCGGGTGCCGGTTGGGCAGTACTTC
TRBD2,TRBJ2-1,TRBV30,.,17,CAWSDNESGTSVSEQFF,TGTGCCTGGAGCGACAACGAATCCGGGACTAGCGTTTCCGAGCAGTTCTTC
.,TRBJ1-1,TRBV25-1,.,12,CASEVSGTEAFF,TGTGCCAGCGAAGTCTCCGGCACTGAAGCTTTCTTT
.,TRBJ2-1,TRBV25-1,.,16,CASADGTRFIYNEQFF,TGTGCCAGCGCCGACGGGACAAGGTTCATTTACAATGAGCAGTTCTTC
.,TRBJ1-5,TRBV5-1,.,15,CASSQGDNLNQPQHF,TGCGCCAGCAGCCAAGGGGATAACCTCAATCAGCCCCAGCATTTT
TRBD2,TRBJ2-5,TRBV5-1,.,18,CASRTGTSGSRASETQYF,TGCGCCAGCAGAACCGGGACTAGCGGGAGTCGCGCATCCGAGACCCAGTACTTC
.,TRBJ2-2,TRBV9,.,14,CASSVARYTGELFF,TGTGCCAGCAGCGTAGCGAGGTACACCGGGGAGCTGTTTTTT
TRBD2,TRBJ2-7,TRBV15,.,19,CATSRGRASGRAKLYEQYF,TGTGCCACCAGCAGGGGCAGGGCTAGCGGGAGGGCCAAGCTCTACGAGCAGTACTTC
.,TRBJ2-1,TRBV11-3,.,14,CASSLARNSYQQFF,TGTGCCAGCAGCTTAGCCCGGAACAGTTATCAGCAGTTCTTC
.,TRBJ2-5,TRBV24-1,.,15,CATSDGSAYQETQYF,TGTGCCACCAGTGATGGTAGCGCGTACCAAGAGACCCAGTACTTC
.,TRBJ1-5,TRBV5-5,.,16,CASSLVGGVVNQPQHF,TGTGCCAGCAGCTTGGTGGGGGGGGTAGTCAATCAGCCCCAGCATTTT
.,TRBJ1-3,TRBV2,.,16,CASRSGTNFSGNTIYF,TGTGCCAGCAGATCCGGGACAAACTTCTCTGGAAACACCATATATTTT
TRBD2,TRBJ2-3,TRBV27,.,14,CASSFLAGKGTQYF,TGTGCCAGCAGTTTTCTAGCGGGGAAGGGTACGCAGTATTTT
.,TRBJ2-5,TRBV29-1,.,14,CSVDTGPGGETQYF,TGCAGCGTAGATACAGGGCCAGGGGGGGAGACCCAGTACTTC
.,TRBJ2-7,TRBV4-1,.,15,CASSHGSDSTYEQYF,TGCGCCAGCAGCCACGGCTCTGACAGCACCTACGAGCAGTACTTC
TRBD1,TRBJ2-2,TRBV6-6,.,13,CASRTGESGELFF,TGTGCCAGCAGGACAGGGGAAAGCGGGGAGCTGTTTTTT
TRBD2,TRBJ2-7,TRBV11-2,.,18,CASSLRASGRGPAYEQYF,TGTGCCAGCAGCTTACGGGCTAGCGGGAGAGGTCCGGCCTACGAGCAGTACTTC
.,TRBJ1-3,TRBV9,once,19,CASSVAVFTGLSSGNTIYF,TGTGCCAGCAGCGTAGCCGTTTTTACAGGGCTGAGCTCTGGAAACACCATATATTTT
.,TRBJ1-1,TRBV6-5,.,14,CASTPAGEITEAFF,TGTGCCAGCACCCCAGCCGGGGAGATCACTGAAGCTTTCTTT
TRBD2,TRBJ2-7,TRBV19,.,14,CASSTSSGTYEQYF,TGTGCCAGTAGTACCTCTAGCGGGACCTACGAGCAGTACTTC
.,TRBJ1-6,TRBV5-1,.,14,CASSDTNYNSPLHF,TGCGCCAGCAGTGACACGAACTATAATTCACCCCTCCACTTT
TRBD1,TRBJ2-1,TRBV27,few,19,CASYIIKPPRDSSYNEQFF,TGTGCCAGCTACATTATTAAACCCCCCCGGGACAGCTCCTACAATGAGCAGTTCTTC
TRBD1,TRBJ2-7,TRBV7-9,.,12,CASSGQLYEQYF,TGTGCCAGCTCGGGACAGCTGTACGAGCAGTACTTC
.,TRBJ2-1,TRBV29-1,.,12,CSVEKTTVPQFF,TGCAGCGTTGAAAAGACTACCGTCCCGCAGTTCTTC
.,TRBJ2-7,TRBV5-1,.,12,CASSLVRDEQYF,TGCGCCAGCAGCTTGGTCCGGGACGAGCAGTACTTC
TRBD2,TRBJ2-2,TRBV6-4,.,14,CASSGLADTGELFF,TGTGCCAGCAGTGGACTAGCGGACACCGGGGAGCTGTTTTTT
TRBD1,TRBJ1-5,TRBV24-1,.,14,CATSETGSNQPQHF,TGTGCCACCAGTGAGACAGGGAGCAATCAGCCCCAGCATTTT
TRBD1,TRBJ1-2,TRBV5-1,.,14,CASTQGQGVDGYTF,TGCGCCAGCACCCAAGGACAGGGTGTGGATGGCTACACCTTC
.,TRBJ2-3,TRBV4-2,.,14,CASSQVSGADTQYF,TGTGCCAGCAGCCAAGTATCTGGAGCAGATACGCAGTATTTT
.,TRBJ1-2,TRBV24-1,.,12,CATSAANYGYTF,TGTGCCACCAGTGCAGCTAACTATGGCTACACCTTC
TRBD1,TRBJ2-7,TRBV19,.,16,CASSATPGQGLYEQYF,TGTGCCAGTAGTGCCACACCGGGACAGGGGCTCTACGAGCAGTACTTC
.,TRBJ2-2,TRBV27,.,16,CASSLGGRGWAGELFF,TGTGCCAGCAGTTTAGGTGGAAGGGGCTGGGCCGGGGAGCTGTTTTTT
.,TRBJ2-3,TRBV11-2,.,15,CASSLVGEKADTQYF,TGTGCCAGCAGCCTCGTAGGAGAGAAGGCAGATACGCAGTATTTT
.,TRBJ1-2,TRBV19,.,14,CASRTSDTSYGYTF,TGTGCCAGTAGAACCTCGGACACCTCCTATGGCTACACCTTC
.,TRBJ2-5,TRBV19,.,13,CASSRGLQETQYF,TGTGCCAGTAGCAGGGGATTGCAAGAGACCCAGTACTTC
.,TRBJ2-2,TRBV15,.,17,CATSRRLRVDLGGELFF,TGTGCCACCAGCAGACGCCTCAGGGTCGACCTTGGCGGGGAGCTGTTTTTT
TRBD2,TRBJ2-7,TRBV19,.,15,CASREQDGTRIEQYF,TGTGCCAGTAGGGAACAAGACGGGACTAGGATCGAGCAGTACTTC
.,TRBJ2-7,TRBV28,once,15,CASSSPIGTLYEQYF,TGTGCCAGCAGTTCCCCTATCGGGACACTCTACGAGCAGTACTTC
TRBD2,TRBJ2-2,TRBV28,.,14,CASFLAGTTGELFF,TGTGCCAGCTTCCTAGCGGGGACCACCGGGGAGCTGTTTTTT
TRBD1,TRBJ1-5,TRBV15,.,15,CATSRVGTGLQPQHF,TGTGCCACCAGCAGAGTCGGGACAGGGCTTCAGCCCCAGCATTTT
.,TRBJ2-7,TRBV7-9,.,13,CASSASSSYEQYF,TGTGCCAGCAGCGCATCTAGCTCCTACGAGCAGTACTTC
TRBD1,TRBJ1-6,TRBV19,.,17,CASSMLPPGQINSPLHF,TGTGCCAGTAGTATGCTCCCCCCGGGACAGATTAATTCACCCCTCCACTTT
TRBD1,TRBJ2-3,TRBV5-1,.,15,CASSSDRVNTNTQYF,TGCGCCAGCAGCTCGGACAGGGTAAATACGAATACGCAGTATTTT